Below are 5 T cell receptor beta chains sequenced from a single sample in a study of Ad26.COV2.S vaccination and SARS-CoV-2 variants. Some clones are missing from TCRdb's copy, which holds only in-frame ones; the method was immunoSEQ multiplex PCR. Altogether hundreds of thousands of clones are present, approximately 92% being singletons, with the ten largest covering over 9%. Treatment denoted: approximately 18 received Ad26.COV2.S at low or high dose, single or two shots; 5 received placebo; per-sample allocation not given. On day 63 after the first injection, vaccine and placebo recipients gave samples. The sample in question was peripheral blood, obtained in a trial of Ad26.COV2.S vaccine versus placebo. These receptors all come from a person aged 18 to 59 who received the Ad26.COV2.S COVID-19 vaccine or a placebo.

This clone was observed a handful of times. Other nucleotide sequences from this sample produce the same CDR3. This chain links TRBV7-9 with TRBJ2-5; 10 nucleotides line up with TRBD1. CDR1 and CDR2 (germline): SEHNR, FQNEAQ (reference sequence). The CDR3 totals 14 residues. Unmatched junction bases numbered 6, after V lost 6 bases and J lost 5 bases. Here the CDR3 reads CASSPGQGRETQYF. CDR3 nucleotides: TGTGCCAGCAGTCCGGGACAGGGGCGGGAGACCCAGTACTTC.

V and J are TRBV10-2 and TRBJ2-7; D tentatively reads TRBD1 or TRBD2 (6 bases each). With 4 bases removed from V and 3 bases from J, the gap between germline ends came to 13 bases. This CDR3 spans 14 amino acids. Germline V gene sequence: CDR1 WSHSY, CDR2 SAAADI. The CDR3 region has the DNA TGCGCCAGCAGTGTAGGAGGGACACTCTACGAGCAGTACTTC. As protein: CASSVGGTLYEQYF.

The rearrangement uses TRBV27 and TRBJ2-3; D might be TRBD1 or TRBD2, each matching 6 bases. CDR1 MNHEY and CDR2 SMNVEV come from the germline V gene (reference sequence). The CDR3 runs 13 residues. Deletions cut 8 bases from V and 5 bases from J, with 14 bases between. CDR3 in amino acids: CASEGGEEDTQYF. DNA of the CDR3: TGTGCCAGCGAGGGGGGTGAAGAAGATACGCAGTATTTT.

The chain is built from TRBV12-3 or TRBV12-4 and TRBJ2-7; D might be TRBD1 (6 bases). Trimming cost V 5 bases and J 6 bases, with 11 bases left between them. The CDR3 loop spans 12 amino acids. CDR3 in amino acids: CASSLGGGEQYF. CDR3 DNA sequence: TGTGCCAGCAGTCTAGGGGGTGGCGAGCAGTACTTC.

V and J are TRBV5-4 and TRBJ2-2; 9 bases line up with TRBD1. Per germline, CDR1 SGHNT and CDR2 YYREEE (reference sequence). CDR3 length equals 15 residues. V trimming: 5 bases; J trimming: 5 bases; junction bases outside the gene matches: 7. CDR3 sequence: CASSLPTGGTGELFF. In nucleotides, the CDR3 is TGTGCCAGCAGTTTGCCGACAGGGGGTACCGGGGAGCTGTTTTTT.